These 9 T cell receptor beta chains were sequenced from one sample in a study of human CD8 memory T cell subsets. UMI-labeled 5' RACE produced the TCR beta libraries. TCRdb reprocessed the 5' RACE reads and reports one entry per CDR3 protein, with no DNA. The sample table includes fewer than 6,500 distinct CDR3 sequences. Sample: CD8+ effector memory T cells (TEM) sorted from PBMCs. Described subset: effector memory CD8 T cells, CCR7- CD45RO+ CD95+. The source of these receptors is a human donor in good health.

The chain has TRBV7-9 and TRBJ1-1; lacking DNA, the TRBD1 call made by TCRdb goes unchecked. CDR3 length equals 12 residues. Germline V gene lookup returns CDR1 SEHNR and CDR2 FQNEAQ (reference sequence). CDR3 sequence reads: CASSRPGREAFF.

The chain uses TRBV6-5 and TRBJ2-7; TCRdb picks TRBD1, but there is no DNA to check that call. The CDR3 has 17 amino acids. Germline assignment: CDR1 MNHEY and CDR2 SVGAGI. The CDR3 loop is CASSLLRGRQLSGEQYF.

This sequence joins TRBV6-6 and TRBJ1-5; the D call of TRBD1 rests on TCRdb alone, since no DNA is present to check it. The CDR3 consists of 16 residues. CDR1 is MNHNY and CDR2 is SVGAGI in the germline V gene (reference sequence). The CDR3 loop reads CASSYIQGPSNQPQHF.

The J gene is TRBJ1-2, the V gene TRBV12-3 or TRBV12-4; TCRdb's D call of TRBD1 is untestable without DNA. This CDR3 contains 11 residues. The CDR3 sequence: CASHGGYGYTF.

The chain uses TRBV20-1 and TRBJ2-7. The germline V gene encodes CDR1 DFQATT and CDR2 SNEGSKA (reference sequence). The CDR3 runs 13 residues. The CDR3 loop is CSARSGPSYEQYF.

The J gene is TRBJ2-7, the V gene TRBV5-1. The CDR3 has 12 residues. Germline CDR1 and CDR2: SGHRS and YFSETQ. CDR3 sequence: CASSSGAYEQYF. The variable domain in full, completed from reference TRBV5-1 and TRBJ2-7, reads KAGVTQTPRYLIKTRGQQVTLSCSPISGHRSVSWYQQTPGQGLQFLFEYFSETQRNKGNFPGRFSGRQFSNSRSEMNVSTLELGDSALYLCASSSGAYEQYFGPGTRLTVT.

CDR3 sequence reads: CASSLGWGMNTEAFF. The chain combines TRBV5-1 with TRBJ1-1. The CDR3 sequence is 15 residues long. Germline assignment: CDR1 SGHRS and CDR2 YFSETQ.

This clonotype is labeled hyperexpanded based on frequency. This rearrangement joins TRBV7-9 to TRBJ1-6. CDR3 length: 17 residues. From germline, CDR1 is SEHNR and CDR2 FQNEAQ (reference sequence). The CDR3 spells CASSLALSGRGNSPLHF.

V and J are TRBV19 and TRBJ1-1; checking the TCRdb D call of TRBD1 is not possible without DNA. CDR3 size: 14 residues. The germline V gene encodes CDR1 LNHDA and CDR2 SQIVND (reference sequence). This chain's CDR3 is CASSISTGGTEAFF.